These 5 T cell receptor beta chains came from one sample sequenced in a study of Tregs in tolerant kidney transplant recipients. This table comes from immunoSEQ multiplex PCR, and its TCRdb copy is limited to in-frame clones, with some not included. Among 90,000 to 150,000 clones listed, roughly 92% were seen once. The specimen was CD4+ T cells from blood. The receptors here all came from a human donor in good health.

The chain combines TRBV7-2 with TRBJ1-2, with D uncertain. This CDR3 has 14 residues. V lost 5 bases, J lost 7 bases, and 17 bases lay in between. Germline assignment: CDR1 SGHTA and CDR2 FQGNSA. The CDR3 is CASSATTEIAGYTF. The DNA of the CDR3 is TGTGCCAGCAGCGCGACCACTGAGATCGCTGGCTACACCTTC.

The rearrangement uses TRBV6-1 and TRBJ1-5; D is ambiguous. Trimming took off 3 bases at V and 3 bases at J, with 12 bases between the two ends. Germline V gene lookup returns CDR1 MNHNS and CDR2 SASEGT. The CDR3 is 15 amino acids. In DNA form, the CDR3 reads TGTGCCAGCAGTGATAATCGGGCCTCCAATCAGCCCCAGCATTTT. It translates to CASSDNRASNQPQHF.

This chain connects TRBV19 to TRBJ1-1, with D possibly TRBD1 on 6 matching bases. Deletions cut 1 base from V and 5 bases from J, with 20 bases between. Germline V lookup: CDR1 LNHDA, CDR2 SQIVND (reference sequence). The CDR3 is 17 residues long. Here the CDR3 reads CASSIVSSGGRGTEAFF. For the CDR3, the DNA is TGTGCCAGTAGTATAGTTTCCTCCGGGGGGCGCGGGACTGAAGCTTTCTTT.

The chain recombines TRBV5-4 with TRBJ2-3, with 7 bases fitting TRBD2. Germline V gives CDR1 SGHNT, CDR2 YYREEE (reference sequence). CDR3 length: 14 amino acids. The J segment lost 2 bases and the V segment lost 1 base, leaving 1 base of the junction unmatched. The chain's CDR3 is CASSLRGVTDTQYF. CDR3 nucleotides: TGTGCCAGCAGCTTGCGGGGGGTCACAGATACGCAGTATTTT.

The chain recombines TRBV6-5 with TRBJ1-4; D remains ambiguous. The CDR3 is 13 amino acids. In germline, CDR1 is MNHEY, CDR2 SVGAGI. Trimming stripped 8 bases from V and 3 bases from J, with 10 bases between. CDR3 in amino acids: CASRSVPNEKLFF. The DNA of the CDR3 is TGTGCCAGCCGGTCCGTACCTAATGAAAAACTGTTTTTT.